Following are 5 T cell receptor beta chains from one sample sequenced in a study of cytomegalovirus exposure and HLA in healthy donors. The PCR made use of 60 Vbeta and 13 Jbeta primers. Data came from immunoSEQ multiplex PCR; TCRdb stores just in-frame clones and leaves some out. Of around 200,000 clones in the sample, around 80% were seen once. Sequenced: PBMCs. The origin of the receptors is a girl aged 2 to 9 in good health and CMV-seropositive.

This clone has only a few counts. J is TRBJ2-7 and V is TRBV5-6, with 7 bases matching TRBD1. Looked up from germline, CDR1 is SGHDT and CDR2 is YYEEEE. The CDR3 covers 14 residues. With V trimmed by 4 bases and J by 6 bases, 10 bases remained unmatched. The CDR3 DNA is TGTGCCAGCAGCCTGAGACAGGGTTCAGGCGAGCAGTACTTC. Translated, it gives CASSLRQGSGEQYF.

The chain links TRBV2 to TRBJ2-1, with D unresolved. The CDR3 has 14 residues. V shed 3 bases and J shed 2 bases, with 8 bases lying between them. CDR1 SNHLY and CDR2 FYNNEI come from the germline V gene. The CDR3, as DNA: TGTGCCAGCAGTGATCGTCGGGCCTACAATGAGCAGTTCTTC. It is translated as CASSDRRAYNEQFF. The complete variable domain, with remaining parts taken from reference TRBV2 and TRBJ2-1, reads EPEVTQTPSHQVTQMGQEVILRCVPISNHLYFYWYRQILGQKVEFLVSFYNNEISEKSEIFDDQFSVERPDGSNFTLKIRSTKLEDSAMYFCASSDRRAYNEQFFGPGTRLTVL.

The V and J genes are TRBV19 and TRBJ1-1; 8 positions match TRBD1. V gave up 8 bases and J gave up 4 bases; unmatched junction bases: 12. This CDR3 spans 15 amino acids. Germline V lookup: CDR1 LNHDA, CDR2 SQIVND (reference sequence). CDR3 nucleotides: TGTGCCAGTTCAGCACCCAGGGGGCGGAGCACTGAAGCTTTCTTT. This translates into CASSAPRGRSTEAFF.

The chain uses TRBV30 and TRBJ2-1; 13 nucleotides line up with TRBD2. V trimming: 2 bases; J trimming: 7 bases; junction bases outside the gene matches: 5. This CDR3 has 15 amino acids. CDR1 and CDR2 (germline): GTSNPN, SVGIG (reference sequence). The CDR3 reads CAWSSGLAGVNEQFF. CDR3 sequence (DNA): TGTGCCTGGAGTTCCGGACTAGCGGGAGTTAATGAGCAGTTCTTC.

This CDR3 is CASSALAGASTDTQYF. CDR3 coding DNA: TGTGCCAGCAGTGCCCTAGCGGGGGCTAGCACAGATACGCAGTATTTT. The V gene is TRBV2, the J gene TRBJ2-3; 10 bases match TRBD2. J lost 0 bases, V lost 4 bases, and 4 bases had no gene match. The germline CDR1 and CDR2 sequences are SNHLY and FYNNEI. This CDR3 region has 16 residues.